Following are 16 T cell receptor beta chains from one sample sequenced in a study of cytomegalovirus exposure and HLA in healthy donors. Use of 60 Vbeta and 13 Jbeta primers characterized the PCR. Sequenced by immunoSEQ multiplex PCR; TCRdb stores in-frame clones only, minus some. This repertoire includes under 65,000 clones. Material: PBMCs. Receptors originate from a woman in her twenties or thirties in good health and CMV-seropositive.

The chain carries TRBV14 and TRBJ2-7; the match to TRBD1 covers 12 bases. This CDR3 is 15 amino acids long. Germline CDR1 SGHDN, CDR2 FVKESK. Losses at the gene ends were 3 bases for V and 5 bases for J; bases not matched to a gene: 5. CDR3 region: CASSHLGQGANEQYF. In DNA form, the CDR3 reads TGTGCCAGCAGCCACCTGGGACAGGGGGCGAACGAGCAGTACTTC.

The chain couples TRBV9 to TRBJ2-7; D is unclear. Between the trimmed V and J ends, which lost 2 bases and 3 bases, there was a span of 6 bases. Germline values: CDR1 SGDLS, CDR2 YYNGEE. The CDR3 totals 12 residues. CDR3 in DNA: TGTGCCAGCAGCGTCAACAGCTACGAGCAGTACTTC. Translated, it gives CASSVNSYEQYF.

The chain recombines TRBV30 with TRBJ2-5, with 8 bases fitting TRBD2. J lost 11 bases, V lost 0 bases, and 11 bases had no gene match. CDR3 size: 14 residues. CDR1 is GTSNPN and CDR2 is SVGIG in the germline V gene (reference sequence). CDR3 nucleotide sequence: TGTGCCTGGAGTGTACTGGGACTAGGTAGCCAGCAGTACTTC. This translates into CAWSVLGLGSQQYF. The variable domain in full, with the rest retrieved from reference TRBV30 and TRBJ2-5, is SQTIHQWPATLVQPVGSPLSLECTVEGTSNPNLYWYRQAAGRGLQLLFYSVGIGQISSEVPQNLSASRPQDRQFILSSKKLLLSDSGFYLCAWSVLGLGSQQYFGPGTRLLVL.

This chain links TRBV5-1 with TRBJ2-3, with D possibly TRBD1 on 7 matching bases. The CDR3 has 16 residues. Looked up from germline, CDR1 is SGHRS and CDR2 is YFSETQ. V was clipped by 0 bases and J by 3 bases, with 14 bases between them. In DNA, the CDR3 is TGCGCCAGCAGCTTGGAGTCAGGGGGGTGGACAGATACGCAGTATTTT. Protein product: CASSLESGGWTDTQYF.

This chain uses TRBV7-9 with TRBJ1-3; TRBD1 matches 7 bases. CDR1 is SEHNR, CDR2 FQNEAQ, per germline (reference sequence). Losses at the gene ends were 4 bases for V and 2 bases for J; bases not matched to a gene: 5. The CDR3 is made up of 15 amino acids. The CDR3 nucleotides read TGTGCCAGCAGCTCCTGGAGGGGGCCTGGAAACACCATATATTTT. The encoded protein is CASSSWRGPGNTIYF.

The V call is TRBV2, the J call TRBJ2-7; D remains unclear. The CDR3 contains 11 residues. The germline V gene has CDR1 SNHLY and CDR2 FYNNEI. Trimming pared 3 bases from V and 9 bases from J, leaving 9 bases between. The CDR3 loop reads CASSDYDRQYF. The DNA of the CDR3 is TGTGCCAGCAGTGACTACGATCGGCAGTACTTC.

This rearrangement joins TRBV12-5 to TRBJ1-5, with 9 bases matching TRBD1. Germline V gene sequence: CDR1 LGHNT, CDR2 FRNRAP. There are 15 residues in the CDR3. J gave up 6 bases and V 7 bases, and 10 bases lay outside the gene matches. CDR3 sequence: CASVSGQGGGQPQHF. For the CDR3, the DNA is TGTGCTAGTGTCTCGGGACAGGGAGGTGGTCAGCCCCAGCATTTT.

In regard to this clone: The same CDR3 also results from other DNA sequences found in this sample. This chain joins TRBV5-6 and TRBJ1-5, with D unresolved. Trimming removed 0 bases at V and 0 bases at J, with 4 bases between. Germline V gene lookup returns CDR1 SGHDT and CDR2 YYEEEE. This CDR3 has 14 residues. The CDR3 loop is CASSLGLSNQPQHF. The CDR3 DNA follows: TGTGCCAGCAGCTTGGGTCTTAGCAATCAGCCCCAGCATTTT.

This chain connects TRBV18 to TRBJ2-1, with a possible D match to TRBD1 (5 bases). CDR3 length: 15 amino acids. V lost 3 bases, J lost 1 base, and 10 bases lay in between. Germline V lookup: CDR1 KGHSH, CDR2 LQKENI. The CDR3 here is CASSPYAGSYNEQFF. CDR3 bases: TGTGCCAGCTCACCCTATGCAGGGTCCTACAATGAGCAGTTCTTC.

The chain recombines TRBV2 with TRBJ2-7, with no clear D. The length of the CDR3 is 11 residues. The germline V gene has CDR1 SNHLY and CDR2 FYNNEI. Between the trimmed V and J ends, which lost 7 bases and 7 bases, there was a span of 11 bases. DNA for the CDR3: TGTGCCAGCACGGTCCTAGTGGAGCAGTACTTC. The encoded protein is CASTVLVEQYF.

The chain has TRBV13 and TRBJ1-2; 9 bases fit TRBD1. V lost 6 bases to trimming and J lost 8 bases; unmatched junction nucleotides: 4. CDR3 length equals 12 residues. CDR1 is PRHDT and CDR2 is FYEKMQ in the germline V gene (reference sequence). CDR3 nucleotide sequence: TGTGCCAGCAGGACGGACAGGGGCGGCTACACCTTC. It specifies CASRTDRGGYTF.

V gene TRBV18 combines with J gene TRBJ1-3; D might be TRBD1 (5 bases). The CDR3 is made up of 14 amino acids. CDR1 is KGHSH and CDR2 is LQKENI in the germline V gene. V shed 3 bases and J shed 4 bases, with 10 bases lying between them. CDR3: CASSPSAGGNTIYF. As DNA, the CDR3 is TGTGCCAGCTCACCGTCGGCAGGGGGAAACACCATATATTTT.

This sequence joins TRBV27 and TRBJ2-7; 7 bases align to TRBD2. V was clipped by 2 bases and J by 2 bases; unmatched bases: 9. CDR3 size: 16 residues. CDR1 is MNHEY and CDR2 is SMNVEV in the germline V gene (reference sequence). This chain's CDR3 is CASSLSAAGEPYEQYF. The CDR3 region has the DNA TGTGCCAGCAGTTTAAGTGCCGCGGGGGAGCCCTACGAGCAGTACTTC.

This rearrangement joins TRBV5-1 to TRBJ2-1, with no clear D. The CDR3 covers 15 residues. Germline V lookup: CDR1 SGHRS, CDR2 YFSETQ. Trimming shortened V by 0 bases and J by 6 bases, and 13 bases separated the two germline ends. The CDR3: CASSLALGATNEQFF. CDR3 in DNA: TGCGCCAGCAGCTTGGCCCTCGGAGCGACCAATGAGCAGTTCTTC.

This chain uses TRBV5-8 with TRBJ1-6; D unclear. The CDR3 consists of 14 residues. V shed 0 bases and J shed 4 bases, with 5 bases lying between them. Germline CDR1 is SGHTS and CDR2 is YDEGEE. CDR3 protein: CASSLGQYNSPLHF. The CDR3 DNA reads as TGTGCCAGCAGCTTGGGGCAGTATAATTCACCCCTCCACTTT. Full variable domain (rest looked up from reference TRBV5-8 and TRBJ1-6): EAGVTQSPTHLIKTRGQQATLRCSPISGHTSVYWYQQALGLGLQFLLWYDEGEERNRGNFPPRFSGRQFPNYSSELNVNALELEDSALYLCASSLGQYNSPLHFGNGTRLTVT.

V usage is TRBV5-4 and J usage is TRBJ2-5; 9 nucleotides align to TRBD1. With V trimmed by 0 bases and J by 5 bases, 5 bases remained unmatched. Germline CDR1 is SGHNT and CDR2 is YYREEE (reference sequence). The CDR3 is 15 residues long. CDR3 protein: CASSLATGGVETQYF. The CDR3, as DNA: TGTGCCAGCAGCTTGGCCACAGGGGGCGTGGAGACCCAGTACTTC.